This record looks at one T cell receptor beta chain sequence and its context. The sample comes from a study of blood T cell repertoires in COVID-19. Study-wide background: Samples of COVID-19 (acute and convalescent) were obtained from the United States, Italy and Spain. T cells, B-cell-depleted T cells, or PBMCs provided the cDNA or gDNA that served as material.

V was clipped by 3 bases and J by 4 bases, with 12 bases between them. Germline V gives CDR1 MGHDK, CDR2 SYGVNS. The CDR3 has 14 residues. Clones were read by immunoSEQ multiplex PCR, and TCRdb kept only the in-frame ones, dropping some. This sample yields some 250,000 clones, of which 82% are seen a single time; about 3% belongs to the top ten. Sequencing input: peripheral blood. The V call is TRBV25-1, the J call TRBJ2-5, with D possibly matching TRBD2 (6 bases). The TCR sequence derives from a woman aged 18-29 years with acute or convalescent COVID-19. CDR3 DNA sequence: TGTGCCAGCAGTGACAGCCTGGGGGGAGAGACCCAGTACTTC. It codes for CASSDSLGGETQYF. The entire variable domain, with the rest obtained from reference TRBV25-1 and TRBJ2-5, is as follows: EADIYQTPRYLVIGTGKKITLECSQTMGHDKMYWYQQDPGMELHLIHYSYGVNSTEKGDLSSESTVSRIRTEHFPLTLESARPSHTSQYLCASSDSLGGETQYFGPGTRLLVL.